The 5 T cell receptor beta chains listed next were all sequenced from one sample in a study of cytomegalovirus exposure and HLA in healthy donors. Method: immunoSEQ multiplex PCR; TCRdb's copy keeps in-frame clones and lacks some. Among some 120,000 clones, approximately 90% were seen once, and the ten largest hold approximately 2%. The sequencing sample was made of PBMCs. The receptors stem from a woman under 30 in good health and CMV-seronegative.

The chain joins TRBV30 to TRBJ2-7, with 7 nucleotides matching TRBD1. V dropped 5 bases and J dropped 3; count of bases not matched to a gene: 10. The CDR3 totals 14 residues. Per the germline V gene, CDR1 is GTSNPN and CDR2 is SVGIG (reference sequence). CDR3 in amino acids: CAWSTKGDSYEQYF. The DNA for the CDR3 is TGTGCCTGGTCCACAAAGGGGGACAGCTACGAGCAGTACTTC.

This clone has more than one count but fewer than ten. The CDR3 loop is CASSLGFGQGSVAGELFF. CDR3 coding DNA: TGTGCCAGCAGCTTGGGGTTCGGACAGGGGTCGGTAGCCGGGGAGCTGTTTTTT. J is TRBJ2-2 and V is TRBV5-4; 9 bases match TRBD1. Germline CDR1 reads SGHNT; CDR2 reads YYREEE (reference sequence). This CDR3 comprises 18 residues. V was clipped by 0 bases and J by 6 bases; unmatched bases: 12.

The chain couples TRBV5-3 to TRBJ1-4; TRBD1 aligns across 9 bases. TRBV5-3 is designated an ORF whose function remains uncertain. Germline trimming cut 4 bases from V and 5 bases from J; bases unmatched to any gene: 6. This CDR3 is 15 amino acids long. The CDR3 spells CARSPNRGLNEKLFF. CDR3 nucleotides: TGTGCCAGAAGCCCAAACAGGGGGCTGAATGAAAAACTGTTTTTT.

The rearrangement links TRBV5-6 to TRBJ2-1; perhaps TRBD1 as D (6 bases). CDR3 length: 11 residues. The V end lost 4 bases, the J end lost 13 bases, and 12 bases lay between the germline ends. Germline CDR1 reads SGHDT; CDR2 reads YYEEEE. CDR3 bases: TGTGCCAGCAGCGACACAGGGTCCCAGTTCTTC. Translating gives CASSDTGSQFF.

The chain uses TRBV19 and TRBJ1-4; 9 positions match TRBD1. The V gene's germline CDR1 is LNHDA and CDR2 SQIVND (reference sequence). V lost 5 bases to trimming and J lost 8 bases; unmatched junction nucleotides: 6. There are 14 residues in the CDR3. CDR3 bases: TGTGCCAGTAGTCCCGGGACAGGGACCGAAAAACTGTTTTTT. Its translation is CASSPGTGTEKLFF.